Below, 3 T cell receptor beta chains from the same sample are listed, as sequenced in a study of cytomegalovirus exposure and HLA in healthy donors. The PCR was carried out with 60 Vbeta primers and 13 Jbeta primers. Assay used: immunoSEQ multiplex PCR; TCRdb lists only in-frame clones, some missing. The sample holds 100,000 to 150,000 clones; 70% to 80% are singletons and the top ten take 1.8%. The sample was PBMCs. The source is a woman aged 50 to 60 in good health and CMV-seronegative.

The gene calls are TRBV5-4 and TRBJ2-1, with TRBD2 identical over 9 bases. Trimming removed 5 bases from V and 1 base from J; junction bases left unmatched: 13. Germline lookup yields CDR1 SGHNT and CDR2 YYREEE (reference sequence). The CDR3 contains 18 residues. DNA of the CDR3: TGTGCCAGCAGGGTCACCGGGAGCGGGAGGCCATCCTACAATGAGCAGTTCTTC. The encoded protein is CASRVTGSGRPSYNEQFF.

The chain uses TRBV5-6 and TRBJ1-2, with TRBD1 identical over 8 bases. This CDR3 is 14 amino acids long. V was clipped by 4 bases and J by 8 bases; unmatched bases: 10. CDR1 SGHDT and CDR2 YYEEEE come from the germline V gene. Written as DNA, the CDR3 is TGTGCCAGCAGCGTGATTCAGGGGGCTGGGGGCTACACCTTC. Translating it yields CASSVIQGAGGYTF.

The chain uses TRBV5-1 and TRBJ1-1; 7 bases agree with TRBD1. The CDR3 runs 15 residues. V lost 4 bases to trimming and J lost 0 bases; unmatched junction nucleotides: 6. The germline V gene encodes CDR1 SGHRS and CDR2 YFSETQ. The chain's CDR3 is CASSERTGMNTEAFF. DNA of the CDR3: TGCGCCAGCAGCGAAAGGACAGGAATGAACACTGAAGCTTTCTTT.